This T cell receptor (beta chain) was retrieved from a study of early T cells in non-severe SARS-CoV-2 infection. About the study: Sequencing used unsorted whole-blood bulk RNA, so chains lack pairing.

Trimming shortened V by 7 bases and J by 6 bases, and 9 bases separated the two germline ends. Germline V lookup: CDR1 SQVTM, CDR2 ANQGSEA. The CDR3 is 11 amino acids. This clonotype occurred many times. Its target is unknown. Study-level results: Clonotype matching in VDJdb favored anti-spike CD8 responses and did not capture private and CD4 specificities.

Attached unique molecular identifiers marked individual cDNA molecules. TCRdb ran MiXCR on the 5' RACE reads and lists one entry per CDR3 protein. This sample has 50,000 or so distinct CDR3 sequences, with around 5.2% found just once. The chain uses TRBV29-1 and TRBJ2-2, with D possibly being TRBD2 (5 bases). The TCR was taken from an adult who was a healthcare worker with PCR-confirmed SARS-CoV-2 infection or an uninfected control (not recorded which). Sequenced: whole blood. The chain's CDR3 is CSAQEAGELFF. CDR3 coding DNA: TGCAGCGCCCAGGAGGCCGGGGAGCTGTTTTTT.